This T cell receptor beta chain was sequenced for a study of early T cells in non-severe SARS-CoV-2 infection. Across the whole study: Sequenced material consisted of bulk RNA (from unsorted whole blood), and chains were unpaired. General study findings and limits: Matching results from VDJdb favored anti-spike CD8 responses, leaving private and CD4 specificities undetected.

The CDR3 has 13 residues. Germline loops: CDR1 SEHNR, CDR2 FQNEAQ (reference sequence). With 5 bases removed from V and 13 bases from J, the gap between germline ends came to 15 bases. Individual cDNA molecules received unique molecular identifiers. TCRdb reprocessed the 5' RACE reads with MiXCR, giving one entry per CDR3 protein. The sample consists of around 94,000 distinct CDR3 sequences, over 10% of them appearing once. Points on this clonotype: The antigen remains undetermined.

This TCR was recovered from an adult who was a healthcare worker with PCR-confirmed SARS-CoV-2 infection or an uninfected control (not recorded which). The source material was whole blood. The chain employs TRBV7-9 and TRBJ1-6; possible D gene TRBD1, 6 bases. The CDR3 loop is CASSPEAGAPLHF. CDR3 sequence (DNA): TGTGCCAGCAGCCCAGAGGCGGGGGCCCCCCTCCACTTT.